This is a list of T cell receptor beta chains from one sample in a study of cytomegalovirus exposure and HLA in healthy donors. Using immunoSEQ multiplex PCR, the repertoire was profiled, and TCRdb retains in-frame clones only, with some absent. The repertoire holds 150,000 to 200,000 clones, with 75% as singletons. Sample: PBMCs. The receptors were gathered from a man aged 18 to 29 in good health and CMV-seropositive. Each CDR3 is given with its conserved first and last residue. The D gene is left open where the match is weak. A clone size is listed for some rows: how often the clone was seen (once, few, many), or a class if it is expanded.

V	J	size	D	DNA	CDR3
TRBV4-2	TRBJ2-1	NA	TRBD2	TGTGCCAGCAGCCCGGTCGGAGCGGGAGGGAGTGTTCTGTTCTTC	CASSPVGAGGSVLFF
TRBV28	TRBJ2-7	NA	TRBD2	TGTGCCAGCAGATCCGGAACTGGCGGGGGTCGCTACGAGCAGTACTTC	CASRSGTGGGRYEQYF
TRBV6-6	TRBJ1-2	NA	NA	TGTGCCAGCAGTTATATGCAGGGGTTGGACTATGGCTACACCTTC	CASSYMQGLDYGYTF
TRBV7-8	TRBJ1-3	NA	TRBD1	TGTGCCAGCAGCTTCAGGGGGTTTGGAAACACCATATATTTT	CASSFRGFGNTIYF
TRBV7-9	TRBJ1-2	NA	NA	TGTGCCAGCGGGACTCAGGGATTAGGCTACACCTTC	CASGTQGLGYTF
TRBV6-6	TRBJ2-2	NA	TRBD2	TGTGCCAGCAGTCAGAGACTAGCGGGATATACCGGGGAGCTGTTTTTT	CASSQRLAGYTGELFF
TRBV7-7	TRBJ2-5	NA	NA	TGTGCCAGCAGCTTAGGACTACAAGAGACCCAGTACTTC	CASSLGLQETQYF
TRBV25-1	TRBJ2-5	once	NA	TGTGCCAGCAGTACCGGGATTGTGGAGACCCAGTACTTC	CASSTGIVETQYF
TRBV28	TRBJ2-7	NA	NA	TGTGCCAGCAGTTTGGTTGGTTGGGGCTTTGGGTACGAGCAGTACTTC	CASSLVGWGFGYEQYF
TRBV18	TRBJ2-7	NA	TRBD1	TGTGCCAGCTCACCAGGACAGGGGAACGAGCAGTACTTC	CASSPGQGNEQYF
TRBV5-1	TRBJ2-7	NA	NA	TGCGCCAGCAGCACAACAGGGTTAGCCTACGAGCAGTACTTC	CASSTTGLAYEQYF
TRBV18	TRBJ2-1	NA	TRBD2	TGTGCCAGCTCACCACCGACTAGCGGGAGCTACAATGAGCAGTTCTTC	CASSPPTSGSYNEQFF
TRBV6-1	TRBJ2-3	NA	NA	TGTCCCAGCAGTGAAGCAGCTAGCTTGGCAGATACGCAGTATTTT	CPSSEAASLADTQYF
TRBV9	TRBJ2-2	NA	NA	TGTGCCAGCAGCGTAGCTACCGGGACGAACACCGGGGAGCTGTTTTTT	CASSVATGTNTGELFF
TRBV6-5	TRBJ2-1	NA	NA	TGTGCCAGCAGTTATGGGGGCCAGTCACGTGAGCAGTTCTTC	CASSYGGQSREQFF